These T cell receptor beta chains were read from a single sample in a study of CD8+ T cells in alopecia areata. Clones were sequenced by immunoSEQ multiplex PCR, and TCRdb holds only the in-frame ones, with some missing. The sample carries 150,000 or so clones, over 70% recorded once. Material: CD8+ T cells sorted from blood, obtained at week 0. Receptors were obtained from a human donor with alopecia areata. CDR3s include the opening cysteine and the closing phenylalanine or tryptophan. The order of the fields is clone size, J gene, V gene, D gene, CDR3 protein, CDR3 DNA. A D gene is named only where the DNA matches it firmly. The size field is filled for only some rows; it gives once, few, many or a size class.

abundance: -
j_gene: TRBJ2-7
v_gene: TRBV7-9
d_gene: TRBD2
CDR3aa: CASSPYRGDYEQYF
CDR3nt: TGTGCCAGCAGCCCCTATCGGGGGGATTACGAGCAGTACTTC

abundance: once
j_gene: TRBJ2-3
v_gene: TRBV7-2
d_gene: TRBD2
CDR3aa: CASSLEPGLAGPDTQYF
CDR3nt: TGTGCCAGCAGCTTGGAACCGGGACTAGCGGGGCCCGATACGCAGTATTTT

abundance: -
j_gene: TRBJ2-7
v_gene: TRBV5-4
d_gene: TRBD1
CDR3aa: CASSLAGAGTGFNEQYF
CDR3nt: TGTGCCAGCAGCTTGGCCGGTGCCGGGACAGGGTTCAACGAGCAGTACTTC

abundance: -
j_gene: TRBJ1-1
v_gene: TRBV19
d_gene: TRBD1
CDR3aa: CASSMPGTASNTEAFF
CDR3nt: TGTGCCAGTAGTATGCCCGGGACAGCGTCGAACACTGAAGCTTTCTTT

abundance: -
j_gene: TRBJ2-1
v_gene: TRBV11-2
d_gene: -
CDR3aa: CASAPGGFYNEQFF
CDR3nt: TGTGCCAGTGCGCCGGGCGGTTTCTACAATGAGCAGTTCTTC

abundance: -
j_gene: TRBJ2-7
v_gene: TRBV11-3
d_gene: TRBD1
CDR3aa: CASSQGQGAYEQYF
CDR3nt: TGTGCCAGCAGCCAGGGACAGGGGGCCTACGAGCAGTACTTC

abundance: -
j_gene: TRBJ2-7
v_gene: TRBV7-9
d_gene: -
CDR3aa: CASSPAGSYEQYF
CDR3nt: TGTGCCAGCAGCCCGGCGGGATCCTACGAGCAGTACTTC

abundance: -
j_gene: TRBJ2-1
v_gene: TRBV6-1
d_gene: -
CDR3aa: CASSEWAASSYNEQFF
CDR3nt: TGTGCCAGCAGTGAATGGGCCGCGAGCTCCTACAATGAGCAGTTCTTC

abundance: -
j_gene: TRBJ2-1
v_gene: TRBV2
d_gene: TRBD2
CDR3aa: CASRGGVDEQFF
CDR3nt: TGTGCCAGCAGGGGAGGGGTGGATGAGCAGTTCTTC

abundance: -
j_gene: TRBJ2-6
v_gene: TRBV29-1
d_gene: TRBD1
CDR3aa: CSVEDWDRRSGANVLTF
CDR3nt: TGCAGCGTTGAAGACTGGGACAGGCGCTCTGGGGCCAACGTCCTGACTTTC

abundance: -
j_gene: TRBJ2-7
v_gene: TRBV6-6
d_gene: -
CDR3aa: CASSYWQGATYEQYF
CDR3nt: TGTGCCAGCAGTTACTGGCAGGGAGCGACCTACGAGCAGTACTTC

abundance: -
j_gene: TRBJ2-2
v_gene: TRBV4-2
d_gene: -
CDR3aa: CASSQERDYNPGELFF
CDR3nt: TGTGCCAGCAGCCAAGAGCGAGACTACAATCCCGGGGAGCTGTTTTTT

abundance: -
j_gene: TRBJ2-7
v_gene: TRBV27
d_gene: -
CDR3aa: CASSSLDLVYEQYF
CDR3nt: TGTGCCAGCAGTTCTCTTGATCTGGTCTACGAGCAGTACTTC

abundance: once
j_gene: TRBJ2-5
v_gene: TRBV7-9
d_gene: TRBD1
CDR3aa: CASSVTVGQQETQYF
CDR3nt: TGTGCCAGCAGCGTTACGGTGGGACAGCAAGAGACCCAGTACTTC

abundance: -
j_gene: TRBJ2-1
v_gene: TRBV11-2
d_gene: -
CDR3aa: CASSTHPVGVVF
CDR3nt: TGTGCCAGCAGCACCCACCCCGTCGGGGTGGTCTTC

abundance: -
j_gene: TRBJ2-7
v_gene: TRBV10-1
d_gene: TRBD1
CDR3aa: CASSERTGGVGEQYF
CDR3nt: TGCGCCAGCAGTGAAAGGACAGGGGGTGTAGGCGAGCAGTACTTC

abundance: -
j_gene: TRBJ2-1
v_gene: TRBV29-1
d_gene: -
CDR3aa: CSVEEWTEQFF
CDR3nt: TGCAGCGTTGAAGAGTGGACGGAGCAGTTCTTC

abundance: once
j_gene: TRBJ2-2
v_gene: TRBV5-4
d_gene: TRBD2
CDR3aa: CASSDGGYTGELFF
CDR3nt: TGTGCCAGCAGCGACGGGGGGTACACCGGGGAGCTGTTTTTT

abundance: -
j_gene: TRBJ2-3
v_gene: TRBV29-1
d_gene: TRBD2
CDR3aa: CSVLLAGAEDSTDTQYF
CDR3nt: TGCAGCGTCCTACTAGCGGGAGCCGAAGATAGCACAGATACGCAGTATTTT

abundance: -
j_gene: TRBJ2-7
v_gene: TRBV4-1
d_gene: -
CDR3aa: CASSQDDSSYEQYF
CDR3nt: TGCGCCAGCAGCCAAGATGACAGCTCCTACGAGCAGTACTTC

abundance: once
j_gene: TRBJ2-7
v_gene: TRBV9
d_gene: -
CDR3aa: CASSVSTGELYEQYF
CDR3nt: TGTGCCAGCAGCGTTAGCACCGGCGAACTCTACGAGCAGTACTTC

abundance: -
j_gene: TRBJ2-7
v_gene: TRBV27
d_gene: -
CDR3aa: CASSLGPAGEQYF
CDR3nt: TGTGCCAGCAGTTTAGGTCCGGCGGGCGAGCAGTACTTC

abundance: -
j_gene: TRBJ2-7
v_gene: TRBV9
d_gene: TRBD2
CDR3aa: CASSEGLAGYEQYF
CDR3nt: TGTGCCAGCAGCGAGGGACTAGCGGGTTACGAGCAGTACTTC

abundance: -
j_gene: TRBJ2-7
v_gene: TRBV6-5
d_gene: -
CDR3aa: CASSYGQFDYEQYF
CDR3nt: TGTGCCAGCAGTTACGGTCAATTCGACTACGAGCAGTACTTC

abundance: -
j_gene: TRBJ2-1
v_gene: TRBV27
d_gene: -
CDR3aa: CASSLDRSSYNEQFF
CDR3nt: TGTGCCAGCAGTTTAGACAGAAGCTCCTACAATGAGCAGTTCTTC

abundance: -
j_gene: TRBJ1-5
v_gene: TRBV7-9
d_gene: TRBD1
CDR3aa: CASSGDRDTDQPQHF
CDR3nt: TGTGCCAGCAGCGGTGACAGGGACACGGATCAGCCCCAGCATTTT

abundance: once
j_gene: TRBJ2-2
v_gene: TRBV7-6
d_gene: -
CDR3aa: CASSLEAGLTGELFF
CDR3nt: TGTGCCAGCAGCTTAGAAGCAGGGTTAACCGGGGAGCTGTTTTTT

abundance: -
j_gene: TRBJ2-2
v_gene: TRBV14
d_gene: -
CDR3aa: CASSQDLAPGNTGELFF
CDR3nt: TGTGCCAGCAGCCAAGATCTAGCGCCAGGGAACACCGGGGAGCTGTTTTTT

abundance: -
j_gene: TRBJ2-7
v_gene: TRBV19
d_gene: -
CDR3aa: CASSTIYGPYEQYF
CDR3nt: TGTGCCAGTAGTACCATTTACGGACCCTACGAGCAGTACTTC

abundance: -
j_gene: TRBJ2-3
v_gene: TRBV29-1
d_gene: -
CDR3aa: CSVSGEVRTDTQYF
CDR3nt: TGCAGCGTTTCAGGGGAAGTCCGCACAGATACGCAGTATTTT

abundance: once
j_gene: TRBJ2-1
v_gene: TRBV29-1
d_gene: TRBD2
CDR3aa: CSVVLFRAGGYNEQFF
CDR3nt: TGCAGCGTAGTTTTGTTCCGTGCGGGGGGCTACAATGAGCAGTTCTTC

abundance: -
j_gene: TRBJ2-3
v_gene: TRBV5-1
d_gene: TRBD1
CDR3aa: CASSLAEGTAGTDTQYF
CDR3nt: TGCGCCAGCAGCTTGGCGGAAGGGACAGCCGGCACAGATACGCAGTATTTT

abundance: -
j_gene: TRBJ2-5
v_gene: TRBV7-9
d_gene: TRBD1
CDR3aa: CASTRDRGQETQYF
CDR3nt: TGTGCCAGCACCAGGGACAGAGGACAAGAGACCCAGTACTTC

abundance: -
j_gene: TRBJ2-7
v_gene: TRBV27
d_gene: -
CDR3aa: CASSSWTEQYEQYF
CDR3nt: TGTGCCAGCAGTTCCTGGACAGAGCAATACGAGCAGTACTTC

abundance: -
j_gene: TRBJ2-7
v_gene: TRBV13
d_gene: -
CDR3aa: CASSLANYEQYF
CDR3nt: TGTGCCAGCAGCTTAGCCAACTACGAGCAGTACTTC

abundance: -
j_gene: TRBJ2-5
v_gene: TRBV6-5
d_gene: -
CDR3aa: CASSYGVGRGETQYF
CDR3nt: TGTGCCAGCAGTTACGGAGTCGGGCGAGGGGAGACCCAGTACTTC

abundance: -
j_gene: TRBJ2-7
v_gene: TRBV19
d_gene: -
CDR3aa: CASSIVHRSIIGSYEQYF
CDR3nt: TGTGCCAGTAGTATAGTTCACAGGAGCATAATCGGGTCCTACGAGCAGTACTTC

abundance: -
j_gene: TRBJ2-3
v_gene: TRBV2
d_gene: -
CDR3aa: CASSEWAGNTDTQYF
CDR3nt: TGTGCCAGCAGTGAATGGGCAGGGAACACAGATACGCAGTATTTT

abundance: -
j_gene: TRBJ2-1
v_gene: TRBV5-1
d_gene: TRBD2
CDR3aa: CASSSGSSGNNEQFF
CDR3nt: TGCGCCAGCAGCTCGGGGTCTAGCGGAAACAATGAGCAGTTCTTC

abundance: -
j_gene: TRBJ2-3
v_gene: TRBV2
d_gene: -
CDR3aa: CASSGAVSGTQYF
CDR3nt: TGTGCCAGCAGTGGGGCGGTGAGTGGGACGCAGTATTTT

abundance: -
j_gene: TRBJ2-2
v_gene: TRBV29-1
d_gene: -
CDR3aa: CSVVTVNTGELFF
CDR3nt: TGCAGCGTTGTGACGGTGAACACCGGGGAGCTGTTTTTT

abundance: -
j_gene: TRBJ1-2
v_gene: TRBV5-4
d_gene: TRBD1
CDR3aa: CASSGSGTGVGYTF
CDR3nt: TGTGCCAGCAGCGGATCCGGGACAGGGGTCGGCTACACCTTC

abundance: -
j_gene: TRBJ1-1
v_gene: TRBV4-1
d_gene: -
CDR3aa: CASSSVGMGHGEAFF
CDR3nt: TGCGCCAGCAGCTCCGTCGGCATGGGCCATGGTGAAGCTTTCTTT

abundance: -
j_gene: TRBJ2-1
v_gene: TRBV9
d_gene: TRBD2
CDR3aa: CASSKTSWSSYNEQFF
CDR3nt: TGTGCCAGCAGCAAGACTAGCTGGAGCTCCTACAATGAGCAGTTCTTC

abundance: -
j_gene: TRBJ2-1
v_gene: TRBV7-9
d_gene: TRBD1
CDR3aa: CASSPRQGEDEQFF
CDR3nt: TGTGCCAGCAGCCCCAGACAGGGGGAGGATGAGCAGTTCTTC

abundance: -
j_gene: TRBJ2-3
v_gene: TRBV7-2
d_gene: TRBD2
CDR3aa: CASSPSGGASDTQYF
CDR3nt: TGTGCCAGCAGCCCTAGCGGGGGGGCATCCGATACGCAGTATTTT

abundance: -
j_gene: TRBJ2-7
v_gene: TRBV7-8
d_gene: -
CDR3aa: CASSLAPREGASYEQYF
CDR3nt: TGTGCCAGCAGCTTAGCGCCTAGGGAGGGGGCATCCTACGAGCAGTACTTC

abundance: -
j_gene: TRBJ2-1
v_gene: TRBV30
d_gene: TRBD1
CDR3aa: CAWSYGTGNNEQFF
CDR3nt: TGTGCCTGGAGTTACGGGACAGGGAACAATGAGCAGTTCTTC

abundance: once
j_gene: TRBJ2-7
v_gene: TRBV7-8
d_gene: -
CDR3aa: CASSLGGAPYEQYF
CDR3nt: TGTGCCAGCAGCTTAGGGGGGGCCCCCTACGAGCAGTACTTC

abundance: -
j_gene: TRBJ2-5
v_gene: TRBV29-1
d_gene: -
CDR3aa: CSALGETQYF
CDR3nt: TGCAGCGCTCTGGGGGAGACCCAGTACTTC

abundance: once
j_gene: TRBJ2-2
v_gene: TRBV7-8
d_gene: -
CDR3aa: CASSLVTASNTGELFF
CDR3nt: TGTGCCAGCAGCTTAGTGACAGCCTCGAACACCGGGGAGCTGTTTTTT

abundance: -
j_gene: TRBJ2-1
v_gene: TRBV7-2
d_gene: -
CDR3aa: CASSLDLGSEQFF
CDR3nt: TGTGCCAGCAGCTTAGACCTTGGGTCAGAGCAGTTCTTC

abundance: -
j_gene: TRBJ2-2
v_gene: TRBV5-6
d_gene: TRBD1
CDR3aa: CASSQGQGNTGELFF
CDR3nt: TGTGCCAGCAGCCAGGGACAGGGGAACACCGGGGAGCTGTTTTTT